The source of this TCR beta chain is a study of PD-L1 blockade in urothelial cancer. Study-level results: Better survival was forecast by a pretreatment blood TCR clonality below the median.

Time point reported: pretreatment peripheral blood. Per germline, CDR1 SGHTA and CDR2 FQGNSA. J lost 2 bases, V lost 8 bases, and 4 bases had no gene match. The CDR3 has 13 amino acids. Clones were read by immunoSEQ multiplex PCR, and TCRdb kept only the in-frame ones, dropping some. Of approximately 94,000 clones in the sample, about nine tenths are singletons; the top ten hold about 2%. Points on this clone: The antigen is unknown.

The material was PBMCs, obtained around atezolizumab (anti-PD-L1) treatment. The chain is built from TRBV7-2 and TRBJ2-3; 7 bases match TRBD2. This TCR was sampled from a man aged 55 to 69 with urothelial cancer. The CDR3 loop reads CASSGGDTDTQYF. CDR3 in DNA: TGTGCCAGCTCTGGGGGGGACACAGATACGCAGTATTTT.